One sample yielded the 15 T cell receptor beta chains listed below, sequenced in a study of response to subunit inactivated influenza vaccine. TCRdb reprocessed the RT-PCR reads via MiXCR and lists one record per CDR3 protein. The sample includes around 490,000 distinct CDR3 sequences, about 7.6% of them seen just once. The sequencing here drew on PBMCs from blood, taken roughly 24 months after vaccination. These receptors came from a man aged 45 to 75 who received an inactivated influenza vaccine.

This clonotype was observed at least ten times. The V gene is TRBV18, the J gene TRBJ1-3, with D possibly being TRBD1 (5 bases). The germline V gene has CDR1 KGHSH and CDR2 LQKENI. The CDR3 is 15 amino acids. Trimming removed 6 bases from V and 3 bases from J, with 15 bases in between. CDR3 amino acids: CASSPDSSIGNTIYF. The DNA for the CDR3 is TGTGCCAGCTCCCCTGACAGCTCCATTGGAAACACCATATATTTT. Combining the CDR3 with reference TRBV18 and TRBJ1-3 gives the whole variable domain NAGVMQNPRHLVRRRGQEARLRCSPMKGHSHVYWYRQLPEEGLKFMVYLQKENIIDESGMPKERFSAEFPKEGPSILRIQQVVRGDSAAYFCASSPDSSIGNTIYFGEGSWLTVV.

V is TRBV4-1 and J is TRBJ2-6, with unresolved D. Germline V gene data show CDR1 as MGHRA and CDR2 as YSYEKL. The CDR3 length is 17 residues. Trimming shortened V by 1 base and J by 0 bases, and 10 bases separated the two germline ends. CDR3 loop: CASSQVLRNSGANVLTF. The CDR3 DNA sequence: TGCGCCAGCAGCCAAGTACTACGGAACTCTGGGGCCAACGTCCTGACTTTC.

J is TRBJ2-3 and V is TRBV20-1; 8 bases fit TRBD2. Germline CDR1 reads DFQATT; CDR2 reads SNEGSKA (reference sequence). CDR3 length equals 16 residues. J was trimmed by 4 bases and V by 3 bases; bases with no gene match: 12. This CDR3 is CSASSSGTRPADTQYF. The CDR3 DNA follows: TGCAGTGCTAGTTCCTCTGGGACTAGACCGGCAGATACGCAGTATTTT.

This chain joins TRBV11-1 and TRBJ2-1; 8 bases fit TRBD2. The germline V gene encodes CDR1 SGHAT and CDR2 FQDESV (reference sequence). The CDR3 has 16 residues. The J segment lost 4 bases and the V segment lost 5 bases, leaving 10 bases of the junction unmatched. The DNA for the CDR3 is TGTGCCAGCAGCGTCGCTAAAAGCGGGGGATACAATGAGCAGTTCTTC. This translates into CASSVAKSGGYNEQFF.

The table lists this clonotype with a few counts. The chain is built from TRBV7-2 and TRBJ2-7; D possibly corresponds to TRBD2 (6 bases). The CDR3 extends over 14 amino acids. Germline CDR1 and CDR2: SGHTA and FQGNSA. Trimming left V 5 bases short and J 2 bases short, with 13 bases between. The CDR3 sequence is CASSTISGAYEQYF. CDR3 sequence (DNA): TGTGCCAGCAGCACGATTTCGGGGGCCTACGAGCAGTACTTC.

This clonotype was counted between two and nine times. V and J are TRBV4-1 and TRBJ2-2; D is unclear. Germline CDR1 is MGHRA and CDR2 is YSYEKL. V was pared by 4 bases and J by 3 bases, with 12 bases between. The CDR3 is 15 residues long. CDR3 residues: CASSPDRLHTGELFF. The DNA of the CDR3 is TGCGCCAGCAGCCCCGACCGGCTTCACACCGGGGAGCTGTTTTTT.

Ten or more counts support this clonotype. V is TRBV12-3 or TRBV12-4 and J is TRBJ2-1, with 13 nucleotides matching TRBD2. The CDR3 length is 15 residues. After removal of 6 bases from V and 9 bases from J, the junction contained 8 bases not matched to a gene. CDR3 sequence: CASSSGLAGLGEQFF. Written as DNA, the CDR3 is TGTGCCAGCAGCTCGGGACTAGCGGGGTTGGGTGAGCAGTTCTTC.

The V gene is TRBV2, the J gene TRBJ2-3, with TRBD2 matching 7 bases. The trim removed 8 bases at V and 4 bases at J, leaving 9 bases unmatched. CDR3 length equals 14 residues. Per germline, CDR1 SNHLY and CDR2 FYNNEI. CDR3 nucleotides: TGTGCCAGCTCGACGGGGGGTTTCGCAGATACGCAGTATTTT. Translating it yields CASSTGGFADTQYF.

This clonotype showed up just a few times. The chain has TRBV7-3 and TRBJ1-6, with 11 bases matching TRBD1. This CDR3 comprises 15 residues. Germline CDR1 is SGHTA and CDR2 is FQGTGA. V was clipped by 3 bases and J by 8 bases; unmatched bases: 3. CDR3 in amino acids: CASSLGTGGDSPLHF. CDR3 bases: TGTGCCAGCAGCTTGGGGACAGGGGGAGATTCACCCCTCCACTTT.

This clonotype was seen ten or more times. The chain is built from TRBV3-1 and TRBJ2-5; D not resolved. V was cut by 0 bases and J by 5 bases, with 10 bases left in between. CDR1 is LGHDT, CDR2 YNNKEL, per germline (reference sequence). CDR3 length: 14 amino acids. The CDR3 nucleotides are TGTGCCAGCAGCCAAGATTCCAAGAGGGAGACCCAGTACTTC. Protein product: CASSQDSKRETQYF.

In its sample, this clonotype was seen many times. V and J are TRBV24-1 and TRBJ2-1; D not certain. The CDR3 loop spans 12 amino acids. The V gene lost 3 bases and the J gene lost 15 bases, with 14 bases spanning the gap. Germline V gene data show CDR1 as KGHDR and CDR2 as SFDVKD. CDR3 residues: CATSDPGRFLFF. The CDR3 region has the DNA TGTGCCACCAGTGATCCCGGACGGTTTCTGTTCTTC.

The sample holds a few counts of this clonotype. V gene TRBV4-2 combines with J gene TRBJ1-6; the match to TRBD1 covers 8 bases. The germline CDR1 and CDR2 sequences are LGHNA and YNFKEQ. V was clipped by 0 bases and J by 4 bases; unmatched bases: 8. This CDR3 has 18 amino acids. Here the CDR3 DNA reads TGTGCCAGCAGCCAAGATGGGACAGGCTGGGGGTATAATTCACCCCTCCACTTT. It translates to CASSQDGTGWGYNSPLHF.

This clonotype was detected ten times or more. The chain combines TRBV10-3 with TRBJ1-2, with 7 bases that match TRBD1. Germline CDR1 is ENHRY and CDR2 is SYGVKD. Trimming cost V 0 bases and J 6 bases; bases outside gene matches: 4. The CDR3 sequence is 14 residues long. This CDR3 is CAISESKGADGYTF. Here the CDR3 DNA reads TGTGCCATCAGTGAGTCAAAGGGGGCGGATGGCTACACCTTC.

This clonotype was recorded a few times. The V gene is TRBV20-1, the J gene TRBJ2-5; D is possibly TRBD1 (5 bases). The CDR3 length is 15 residues. V was trimmed by 8 bases and J by 4 bases, leaving 23 bases between them. Germline loops: CDR1 DFQATT, CDR2 SNEGSKA (reference sequence). The DNA for the CDR3 is TGCAGTACTTTTCCCGTCATGCAGGGTACAGAGACCCAGTACTTC. This translates into CSTFPVMQGTETQYF.

This clonotype has ten or more counts. This rearrangement joins TRBV12-3 or TRBV12-4 to TRBJ2-5, with 11 bases lining up with TRBD2. The junction had 0 bases not matched to a gene; V was cut back by 5 bases and J by 7 bases. This CDR3 is 12 amino acids long. The CDR3 nucleotides read TGTGCCAGCAGTGGGACTAGCGGGACCCAGTACTTC. As protein: CASSGTSGTQYF.